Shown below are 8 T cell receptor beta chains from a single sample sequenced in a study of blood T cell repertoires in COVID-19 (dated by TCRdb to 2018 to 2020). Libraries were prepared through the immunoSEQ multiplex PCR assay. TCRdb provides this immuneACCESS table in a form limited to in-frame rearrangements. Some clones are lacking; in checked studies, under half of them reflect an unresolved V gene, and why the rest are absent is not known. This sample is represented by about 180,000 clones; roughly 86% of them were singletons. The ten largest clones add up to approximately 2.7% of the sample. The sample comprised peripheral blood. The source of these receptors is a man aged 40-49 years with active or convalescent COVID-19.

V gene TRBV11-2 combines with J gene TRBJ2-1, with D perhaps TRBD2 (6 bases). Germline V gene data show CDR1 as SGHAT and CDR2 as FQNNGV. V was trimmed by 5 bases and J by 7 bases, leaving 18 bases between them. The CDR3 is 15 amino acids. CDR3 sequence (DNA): TGTGCCAGCAGCCCCCCCTCGGGCGGGATGAATGAGCAGTTCTTC. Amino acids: CASSPPSGGMNEQFF. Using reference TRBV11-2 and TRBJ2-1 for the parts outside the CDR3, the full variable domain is EAGVAQSPRYKIIEKRQSVAFWCNPISGHATLYWYQQILGQGPKLLIQFQNNGVVDDSQLPKDRFSAERLKGVDSTLKIQPAKLEDSAVYLCASSPPSGGMNEQFFGPGTRLTVL.

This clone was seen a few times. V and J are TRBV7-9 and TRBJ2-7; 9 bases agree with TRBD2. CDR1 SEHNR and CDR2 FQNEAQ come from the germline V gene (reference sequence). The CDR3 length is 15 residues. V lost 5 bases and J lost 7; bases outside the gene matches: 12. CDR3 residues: CASSQPPRGGREQYF. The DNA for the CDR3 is TGTGCCAGCAGCCAACCCCCGCGGGGGGGCAGGGAGCAGTACTTC.

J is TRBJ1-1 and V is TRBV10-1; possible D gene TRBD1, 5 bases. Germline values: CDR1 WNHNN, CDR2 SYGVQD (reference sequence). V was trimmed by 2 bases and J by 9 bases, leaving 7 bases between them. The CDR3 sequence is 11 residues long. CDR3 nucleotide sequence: TGCGCCAGCAGTGAGGGGACTAAAGCTTTCTTT. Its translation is CASSEGTKAFF.

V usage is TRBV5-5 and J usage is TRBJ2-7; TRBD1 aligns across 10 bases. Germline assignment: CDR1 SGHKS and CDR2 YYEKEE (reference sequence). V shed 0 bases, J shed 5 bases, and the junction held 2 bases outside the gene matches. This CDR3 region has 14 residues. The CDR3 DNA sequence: TGTGCCAGCAGCTTGGAGACAGGGGGCGACGAGCAGTACTTC. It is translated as CASSLETGGDEQYF.

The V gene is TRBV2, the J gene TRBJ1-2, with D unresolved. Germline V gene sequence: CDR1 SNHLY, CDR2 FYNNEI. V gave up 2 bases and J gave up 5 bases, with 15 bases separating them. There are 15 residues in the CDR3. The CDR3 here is CASSERVGAGYGYTF. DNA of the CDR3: TGTGCCAGCAGTGAACGGGTGGGCGCGGGGTATGGCTACACCTTC.

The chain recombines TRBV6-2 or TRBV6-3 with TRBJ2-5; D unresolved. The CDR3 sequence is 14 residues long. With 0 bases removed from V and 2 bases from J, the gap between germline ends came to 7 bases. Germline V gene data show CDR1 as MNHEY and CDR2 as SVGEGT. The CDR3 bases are TGTGCCAGCAGTTACTCGATACAGCAAGAGACCCAGTACTTC. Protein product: CASSYSIQQETQYF.

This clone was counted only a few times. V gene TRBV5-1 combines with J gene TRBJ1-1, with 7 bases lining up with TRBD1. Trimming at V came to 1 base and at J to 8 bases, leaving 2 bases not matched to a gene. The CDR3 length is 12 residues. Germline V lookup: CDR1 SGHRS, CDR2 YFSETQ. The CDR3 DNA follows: TGCGCCAGCAGCTTGACAGGGGTAGAAGCTTTCTTT. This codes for CASSLTGVEAFF.

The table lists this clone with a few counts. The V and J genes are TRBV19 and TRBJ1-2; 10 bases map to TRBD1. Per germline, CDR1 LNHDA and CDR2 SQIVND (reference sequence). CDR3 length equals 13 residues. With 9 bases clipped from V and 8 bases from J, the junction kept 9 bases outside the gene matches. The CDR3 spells CASNPRDRGGYTF. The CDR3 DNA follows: TGTGCCAGCAACCCCCGGGACAGGGGCGGCTACACCTTC.